This passage covers 8 T cell receptor beta chains from one sample sequenced in a study of blood T cell repertoires in COVID-19 (TCRdb year 2020). Library generation was performed with the immunoSEQ multiplex PCR assay. TCRdb obtained this table from immuneACCESS and retained in-frame rearrangements with V and J assigned. These tables miss some clones; where compared with another copy, unresolved V genes account for less than half of the shortfall, and the remainder is unexplained. This sample comprises approximately 220,000 clones, approximately 80% of them detected only once. Over 7% of the sample is taken by the ten largest. The sequenced material came from PBMCs or T cells enriched from blood (not recorded which). The source is a woman aged 40 to 50 with acute COVID-19.

The CDR3 DNA reads TGTGCCAGCAGTTTCCGGGGGACTGAAGCTTTCTTT. Translated, it gives CASSFRGTEAFF. This chain connects TRBV6-5 to TRBJ1-1, with D maybe TRBD1 (5 bases). The CDR3 has 12 amino acids. V shed 4 bases and J shed 5 bases, with 8 bases lying between them. Germline V lookup: CDR1 MNHEY, CDR2 SVGAGI.

CDR3 amino acids: CSPEGVTEAFF. CDR3 sequence (DNA): TGCAGTCCTGAGGGAGTAACTGAAGCTTTCTTT. The chain links TRBV20-1 to TRBJ1-1, with D unclear. Germline V gene sequence: CDR1 DFQATT, CDR2 SNEGSKA (reference sequence). The length of the CDR3 is 11 residues. V was shortened by 8 bases and J by 5 bases, with 12 bases between the two germline ends.

V is TRBV5-5 and J is TRBJ1-4, with D unclear. The CDR3 is 16 amino acids. Per the germline V gene, CDR1 is SGHKS and CDR2 is YYEKEE (reference sequence). The germline V and J ends were trimmed by 3 bases and 3 bases, with 15 bases remaining between them. This chain's CDR3 is CASSSEGRAANEKLFF. The CDR3 DNA reads as TGTGCCAGCAGCTCCGAAGGGAGAGCGGCTAATGAAAAACTGTTTTTT.

This clone was observed a handful of times. The V call is TRBV5-1, the J call TRBJ1-6; possibly TRBD1 for D (5 bases). Germline lookup yields CDR1 SGHRS and CDR2 YFSETQ. V gave up 5 bases and J gave up 10 bases, with 16 bases separating them. CDR3 size: 14 residues. CDR3 amino acids: CASSDTGDQSPLHF. The CDR3 nucleotides read TGCGCCAGCAGTGATACAGGAGATCAATCACCCCTCCACTTT.

This chain connects TRBV6-4 to TRBJ2-7, with 9 nucleotides matching TRBD1. Germline V gene data show CDR1 as MRHNA and CDR2 as SNTAGT. V trimming: 8 bases; J trimming: 6 bases; junction bases outside the gene matches: 8. The CDR3 loop spans 13 amino acids. CDR3 DNA: TGTGCCAGCCCGCGGGACAGGGTCGTCGAGCAGTACTTC. Protein sequence: CASPRDRVVEQYF.

This clone was seen many times. The chain joins TRBV6-4 to TRBJ2-1, with TRBD2 matching 13 bases. V was pared by 2 bases and J by 8 bases, with 3 bases of the junction left unmatched. The CDR3 runs 15 residues. Germline CDR1 is MRHNA and CDR2 is SNTAGT. The CDR3 protein is CASSDTSGGADEQFF. CDR3 sequence (DNA): TGTGCCAGCAGTGACACTAGCGGGGGGGCGGATGAGCAGTTCTTC.

The chain carries TRBV19 and TRBJ1-2, with D maybe TRBD1 (5 bases). The CDR3 loop spans 14 amino acids. The germline V gene has CDR1 LNHDA and CDR2 SQIVND (reference sequence). The V and J ends lost 4 bases and 2 bases respectively, with 11 bases between them. Here the CDR3 reads CASSKGPGNYGYTF. The DNA of the CDR3 is TGTGCCAGTAGTAAAGGTCCAGGGAACTATGGCTACACCTTC.

CDR3 sequence (DNA): TGTGCCTGGAACAGACAGACCTACGAGCAGTACTTC. It specifies CAWNRQTYEQYF. This sequence joins TRBV30 and TRBJ2-7; a weak D match, TRBD1 (5 bases). The CDR3 consists of 12 residues. Per the germline V gene, CDR1 is GTSNPN and CDR2 is SVGIG (reference sequence). Trimming removed 4 bases from V and 2 bases from J, with 9 bases in between.